This T cell receptor beta chain was observed in a study of shared clonotypes between healthy human individuals. Germline CDR1 and CDR2: SQVTM and ANQGSEA. V shed 5 bases and J shed 2 bases, with 9 bases lying between them. This CDR3 is 13 amino acids long. Some clones are missing from TCRdb's copy, which holds only in-frame ones; the method was immunoSEQ multiplex PCR. The table shows about 2 million clones, with 85% to 95% occurring only once. A note on this clone: Antigen unknown.

General observations from the study: Clonotypes shared by all four sorted-subset donors had higher generation probabilities than non-shared clonotypes.

This chain uses TRBV29-1 with TRBJ1-4; D perhaps matches TRBD1 (5 bases). Sequencing was done on a sample of naive CD4+ T cells sorted from blood. The subset here: CD45RA+ positively selected. This TCR came from a young man in good health. CDR3 in amino acids: CSVRKGTNEKLFF. CDR3 coding DNA: TGCAGCGTTAGAAAGGGGACTAATGAAAAACTGTTTTTT.